The rows below give T cell receptor beta chains drawn from one sample of a study of shared clonotypes between healthy human individuals. Clones were read by immunoSEQ multiplex PCR, and TCRdb kept only the in-frame ones, dropping some. The sample lists roughly 1 million clones, around 82% occurring once. Sequencing was done on a sample of memory CD4+ T cells from PBMCs. Receptor source: a man aged 18 to 29 in good health. Some clones in this sample may be carry-over from other donors' samples. The CDR3 runs from the conserved cysteine through the conserved F or W. The D gene is left open where the match is weak. Clone sizes are given selectively: once, few, many, or a class where the clone is expanded.

CASSLAGAQETQYF,NA,TRBV5-4,NA,TRBJ2-5
CASSIQTLSNQPQHF,few,TRBV19,NA,TRBJ1-5
CASSPSQGAYEQYF,NA,TRBV18,TRBD1,TRBJ2-7
CSVAGTGEETQYF,few,TRBV29-1,TRBD1,TRBJ2-5
CASSPTGGLYEQYF,NA,TRBV6-1,TRBD1,NA
CAIRERDSLSSYEQYF,NA,TRBV10-3,NA,TRBJ2-7
CASDSGMGLEQYF,once,TRBV9,TRBD2,TRBJ2-7
CASSFGTDNEKLFF,NA,TRBV7-9,TRBD1,TRBJ1-4
CASNPGGDTQYF,NA,TRBV19,TRBD2,TRBJ2-3
CASSSGTSLSNEQFF,NA,TRBV5-1,TRBD2,TRBJ2-1
CAISGAGGPGEQYF,NA,TRBV10-3,TRBD2,TRBJ2-7
CASRGQGIYEQYF,NA,TRBV2,TRBD1,TRBJ2-7